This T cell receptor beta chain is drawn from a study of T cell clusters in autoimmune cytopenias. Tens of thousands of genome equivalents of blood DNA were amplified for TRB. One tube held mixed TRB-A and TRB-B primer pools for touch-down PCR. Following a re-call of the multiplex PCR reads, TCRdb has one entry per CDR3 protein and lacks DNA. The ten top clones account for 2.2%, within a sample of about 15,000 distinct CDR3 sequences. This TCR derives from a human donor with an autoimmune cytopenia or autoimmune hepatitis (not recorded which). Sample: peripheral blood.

CDR3 sequence reads: CAWSDPKGMARLAGDRDTQYF. The chain couples TRBV30 to TRBJ2-3; TCRdb's assignment of TRBD2 cannot be checked, as there is no DNA. The V gene's germline CDR1 is GTSNPN and CDR2 SVGIG (reference sequence). The CDR3 spans 21 residues.